This entry features one T cell receptor beta chain sequence. Its antigen is as yet unknown. This entry comes from a study of CD4 T cells in relation to SARS-CoV-2 and coronaviruses. Study context: ViraFEST: roughly 10-day antigen culture of PBMCs, then TCR beta CDR3 sequencing.

Trimming removed 3 bases from V and 4 bases from J; junction bases left unmatched: 6. This CDR3 is built from 16 residues. Looked up from germline, CDR1 is MGHRA and CDR2 is YSYEKL. Clones were sequenced by immunoSEQ multiplex PCR, and TCRdb holds only the in-frame ones, with some missing. The sample has more than 15,000 clones, roughly four fifths seen once; the top ten hold around 23%. Before the COVID-19 pandemic, during about 2011-2019, CD4+ T cells were taken from unexposed donors. Isolation of CD4+ T cells took place after about eleven days in culture. V and J are TRBV4-1 and TRBJ1-6; the match to TRBD1 covers 7 bases. Material for sequencing was CD4+ T cells from PBMCs, cultured in vitro. This sequence was found in a human donor in good health. The CDR3 here is CASSQEGALYNSPLHF. The DNA for the CDR3 is TGCGCCAGCAGCCAGGAGGGGGCCCTATATAATTCACCCCTCCACTTT.